These 25 T cell receptor beta chains came from one sample sequenced in a study of cytomegalovirus exposure and HLA in healthy donors. The PCR used 60 Vbeta and 13 Jbeta primers. Only in-frame clones appear in the TCRdb table, and some are missing; sequencing was by immunoSEQ multiplex PCR. The sample has some 170,000 clones; about four fifths are singletons. Sample: PBMCs. These receptors were obtained from a female donor in good health and CMV-seronegative.

This clone has more than one count but fewer than ten. The CDR3 DNA is TGTGCCAGCAGCTTGACAGCCTCTGGAAACACCATATATTTT. Protein: CASSLTASGNTIYF. The genes are TRBV11-1 and TRBJ1-3, with D perhaps TRBD1 (5 bases). V dropped 3 bases and J dropped 0 bases, with 6 bases sitting between them. The CDR3 is 14 residues long. Germline lookup yields CDR1 SGHAT and CDR2 FQDESV (reference sequence).

J is TRBJ2-7 and V is TRBV18; D may be TRBD1 (6 bases). V lost 3 bases to trimming and J lost 1 base, with 16 bases between them. Germline CDR1 reads KGHSH; CDR2 reads LQKENI. This CDR3 has 16 amino acids. The CDR3 DNA reads as TGTGCCAGCTCACCTATAAAACAGGGTTTGTCCTACGAGCAGTACTTC. Its translation is CASSPIKQGLSYEQYF.

This clone has just one count. The genes are TRBV7-7 and TRBJ1-6; 7 nucleotides align to TRBD1. V gave up 9 bases and J gave up 5 bases; unmatched junction bases: 7. Germline V CDR1 and CDR2: SSHAT, FNYEAQ (reference sequence). CDR3 length: 14 residues. Here the CDR3 reads CASAVGTDNSPLHF. The CDR3 region has the DNA TGTGCCAGTGCCGTTGGGACAGATAATTCACCCCTCCACTTT.

In this sample, this clone turned up once. The V call is TRBV5-1, the J call TRBJ2-5; 9 bases are shared with TRBD1. The CDR3 contains 15 residues. V dropped 5 bases and J dropped 5; count of bases not matched to a gene: 10. Germline CDR1 and CDR2: SGHRS and YFSETQ. The CDR3 nucleotides read TGCGCCAGCAGGCGCAACCGGGACAGGGTCGAGACCCAGTACTTC. This sequence encodes CASRRNRDRVETQYF.

The chain has TRBV7-2 and TRBJ2-7, with 9 bases fitting TRBD2. The CDR3 extends over 16 amino acids. Unmatched junction bases numbered 13, after V lost 7 bases and J lost 3 bases. Per the germline V gene, CDR1 is SGHTA and CDR2 is FQGNSA. The CDR3 loop reads CASTPRAGLAFYEQYF. CDR3 nucleotides: TGTGCCAGCACCCCCCGGGCGGGACTAGCATTCTACGAGCAGTACTTC.

This chain connects TRBV2 to TRBJ1-5; the D gene is possibly TRBD1 (5 bases). There are 15 residues in the CDR3. Germline CDR1 reads SNHLY; CDR2 reads FYNNEI. The ends were cut back, 2 bases at V and 0 bases at J, with 8 bases in the middle. The CDR3 spells CASSERQLSNQPQHF. The CDR3 nucleotides read TGTGCCAGCAGTGAAAGACAGCTTAGCAATCAGCCCCAGCATTTT.

V gene TRBV6-5 combines with J gene TRBJ1-2; D is perhaps TRBD1 (5 bases). Germline V lookup: CDR1 MNHEY, CDR2 SVGAGI. With 2 bases removed from V and 8 bases from J, the gap between germline ends came to 12 bases. The CDR3 covers 13 residues. The CDR3 coding sequence is TGTGCCAGCAGTTACGGCGGGGGAGGGGGCTACACCTTC. Amino acids: CASSYGGGGGYTF.

The V gene is TRBV19, the J gene TRBJ1-2, with 8 bases that match TRBD1. The CDR3 contains 14 residues. The germline V gene has CDR1 LNHDA and CDR2 SQIVND (reference sequence). Trimming took 3 bases from V and 8 from J; bases not matched to a gene: 8. The CDR3 DNA sequence: TGTGCCAGTAGTATCCCGGGACAGGAGAGAGGCTACACCTTC. It codes for CASSIPGQERGYTF.

This rearrangement joins TRBV5-1 to TRBJ2-5, with 11 bases lining up with TRBD1. Germline assignment: CDR1 SGHRS and CDR2 YFSETQ. This CDR3 has 16 amino acids. The ends lost 0 bases at V and 6 bases at J; junction bases unmatched: 7. CDR3 coding DNA: TGCGCCAGCAGCTTGGCTGTAGGACAGGGGGCGAAGACCCAGTACTTC. Its protein is CASSLAVGQGAKTQYF. The complete variable domain, with remaining parts taken from reference TRBV5-1 and TRBJ2-5, reads KAGVTQTPRYLIKTRGQQVTLSCSPISGHRSVSWYQQTPGQGLQFLFEYFSETQRNKGNFPGRFSGRQFSNSRSEMNVSTLELGDSALYLCASSLAVGQGAKTQYFGPGTRLLVL.

This chain uses TRBV7-8 with TRBJ2-7; D is possibly TRBD2 (5 bases). V was cut by 1 base and J by 7 bases, with 14 bases left in between. The CDR3 spans 14 residues. Germline V gene sequence: CDR1 SGHVS, CDR2 FQNEAQ. The CDR3: CASSLVPEAGEQYF. In DNA form, the CDR3 reads TGTGCCAGCAGCTTAGTCCCGGAGGCAGGAGAGCAGTACTTC.

This clone is a singleton in its sample. The junction differs from germline at one of its ends, possibly a read error. The genes are TRBV7-9 and TRBJ1-4, with 9 bases matching TRBD1. CDR1 and CDR2 from the germline V gene are SEHNR and FQNEAQ (reference sequence). The CDR3 is 15 amino acids. The DNA for the CDR3 is TGTTCCAGCAGCTTAGGACAGGGGACTAATGAAAAACTGTTTTTT. It translates to CSSSLGQGTNEKLFF.

This clone turned up a few times. The V gene is TRBV18, the J gene TRBJ2-5, with D possibly being TRBD1 (5 bases). V lost 2 bases and J 4 bases, leaving 8 bases between the germline ends. This CDR3 region has 13 residues. In germline, CDR1 is KGHSH, CDR2 LQKENI. The CDR3 sequence: CASSPSQGETQYF. The DNA of the CDR3 is TGTGCCAGCTCACCATCCCAGGGAGAGACCCAGTACTTC.

The chain is built from TRBV25-1 and TRBJ2-2, with unresolved D. Trimming removed 6 bases at V and 5 bases at J, with 4 bases between. CDR3 length equals 11 residues. Germline V gene sequence: CDR1 MGHDK, CDR2 SYGVNS. DNA of the CDR3: TGTGCCAGCAGCCAAACCGGGGAGCTGTTTTTT. Translated: CASSQTGELFF.

For the CDR3, the DNA is TGTGCCAGCACCGTTCCGGGACAGGAGTACAATGAGCAGTTCTTC. Residues: CASTVPGQEYNEQFF. The chain employs TRBV27 and TRBJ2-1; TRBD1 matches at 8 bases. The CDR3 is 15 residues long. The V and J ends lost 7 bases and 4 bases, in that order; junction bases with no gene match: 9. The V gene's germline CDR1 is MNHEY and CDR2 SMNVEV (reference sequence).

The gene calls are TRBV6-1 and TRBJ2-7, with 7 bases aligning to TRBD1. There are 12 residues in the CDR3. CDR1 is MNHNS, CDR2 SASEGT, per germline. Unmatched junction bases numbered 6, after V lost 8 bases and J lost 5 bases. As DNA, the CDR3 is TGTGCCAGCCCAAACAGGGGACACGAGCAGTACTTC. It encodes CASPNRGHEQYF.

The chain has TRBV5-1 and TRBJ1-2, with D uncertain. CDR3 length: 13 amino acids. Looked up from germline, CDR1 is SGHRS and CDR2 is YFSETQ. V gave up 0 bases and J gave up 4 bases, with 7 bases separating them. CDR3 amino acids: CASSLGGSYGYTF. CDR3 sequence (DNA): TGCGCCAGCAGCTTGGGAGGGAGCTATGGCTACACCTTC.

The gene calls are TRBV30 and TRBJ1-6; TRBD1 agrees at 10 bases. This CDR3 is 15 amino acids long. The germline V gene encodes CDR1 GTSNPN and CDR2 SVGIG (reference sequence). V was pared by 4 bases and J by 8 bases, with 8 bases of the junction left unmatched. This chain's CDR3 is CAWNSVDRGYSPLHF. CDR3 nucleotides: TGTGCCTGGAATTCGGTGGACAGGGGGTATTCACCCCTCCACTTT.

The rearrangement joins TRBV28 to TRBJ1-2; D perhaps matches TRBD1 (5 bases). Germline loops: CDR1 MDHEN, CDR2 SYDVKM. CDR3 length: 14 amino acids. V lost 0 bases to trimming and J lost 2 bases, with 7 bases between them. CDR3 region: CASSLWAGNYGYTF. The CDR3 nucleotides read TGTGCCAGCAGTTTATGGGCAGGGAACTATGGCTACACCTTC.

The rearrangement uses TRBV29-1 and TRBJ1-2; perhaps TRBD1 as D (5 bases). CDR3 length: 13 residues. Germline CDR1 is SQVTM and CDR2 is ANQGSEA. V lost 6 bases to trimming and J lost 7 bases, with 18 bases between them. Written as DNA, the CDR3 is TGCAGCGTCGTAAGGTTGGGGCGAGGTGGCTACACCTTC. This translates into CSVVRLGRGGYTF.

The chain is built from TRBV9 and TRBJ2-3; 11 nucleotides match TRBD2. Germline values: CDR1 SGDLS, CDR2 YYNGEE. Trimming removed 4 bases from V and 6 bases from J; junction bases left unmatched: 13. The CDR3 runs to 17 residues. The CDR3 sequence is CASSPGASGGRGDTQYF. In DNA form, the CDR3 reads TGTGCCAGCAGCCCGGGGGCTAGCGGGGGGCGGGGGGATACGCAGTATTTT.

The J gene is TRBJ1-5, the V gene TRBV7-8; 7 bases map to TRBD1. The CDR3 has 15 residues. V lost 1 base to trimming and J lost 5 bases; unmatched junction nucleotides: 5. Germline values: CDR1 SGHVS, CDR2 FQNEAQ. The CDR3: CASSLEGAGDQPQHF. CDR3 nucleotides: TGTGCCAGCAGCTTAGAGGGGGCGGGTGATCAGCCCCAGCATTTT.

The rearrangement uses TRBV15 and TRBJ1-1; D not resolved. Trimming left V 9 bases short and J 3 bases short, with 17 bases between. The CDR3 contains 14 residues. CDR1 and CDR2 from the germline V gene are LNHNV and YYDKDF (reference sequence). CDR3 nucleotides: TGTGCCACAAAAATCGGGTTCATGGACACTGAAGCTTTCTTT. Amino acids: CATKIGFMDTEAFF. Full variable domain (remainder filled in from reference TRBV15 and TRBJ1-1): DAMVIQNPRYQVTQFGKPVTLSCSQTLNHNVMYWYQQKSSQAPKLLFHYYDKDFNNEADTPDNFQSRRPNTSFCFLDIRSPGLGDTAMYLCATKIGFMDTEAFFGQGTRLTVV.

The chain links TRBV19 to TRBJ1-5; 10 nucleotides align to TRBD1. Germline trimming cut 2 bases from V and 1 base from J; bases unmatched to any gene: 2. There are 16 residues in the CDR3. Germline CDR1 reads LNHDA; CDR2 reads SQIVND (reference sequence). CDR3 in amino acids: CASSIWDRGSNQPQHF. The CDR3 region has the DNA TGTGCCAGTAGTATATGGGACAGGGGAAGCAATCAGCCCCAGCATTTT.

This chain links TRBV28 with TRBJ2-7, with 9 positions matching TRBD2. Germline assignment: CDR1 MDHEN and CDR2 SYDVKM. CDR3 length: 20 amino acids. V lost 3 bases to trimming and J lost 3 bases; unmatched junction nucleotides: 21. The CDR3 DNA reads as TGTGCCAGCAGTTTTAAGGGGCCTAGCGGGACCCTCCCCCACTACTACGAGCAGTACTTC. Amino acids: CASSFKGPSGTLPHYYEQYF.

The rearrangement uses TRBV2 and TRBJ1-2; the D gene is possibly TRBD1 (6 bases). This CDR3 region has 14 residues. V was cut by 7 bases and J by 3 bases, with 15 bases left in between. Looked up from germline, CDR1 is SNHLY and CDR2 is FYNNEI. CDR3 DNA: TGTGCCAGCAAAAGTCAGGCAGGGGACTATGGCTACACCTTC. It yields the protein CASKSQAGDYGYTF. The entire variable domain, with the rest obtained from reference TRBV2 and TRBJ1-2, is as follows: EPEVTQTPSHQVTQMGQEVILRCVPISNHLYFYWYRQILGQKVEFLVSFYNNEISEKSEIFDDQFSVERPDGSNFTLKIRSTKLEDSAMYFCASKSQAGDYGYTFGSGTRLTVV.